The clone carrying this T cell receptor beta chain has a count of ten or more. The antigen is not known. The time point denotes: pre-sensitization, week 0. Treatment in this sample: therapeutic diphenylcyclopropenone sensitization with weekly scalp DPC. TCRdb recomputed calls from the RACE reads with MiXCR, one row per CDR3 protein. The data contain 90,000 or so distinct CDR3 sequences, about 9% of them singletons. The data originate from a study of human T cells and chemical hapten exposure. Study-wide results and limits: TCRs whose frequency exceeded 1 in 1000 remained the same following DPC sensitization. Expanded TCRs showed more large CDR3 clusters than pre-sensitization or healthy control sets.

There are 15 residues in the CDR3. CDR1 and CDR2 from the germline V gene are DFQATT and SNEGSKA (reference sequence). V shed 3 bases and J 8 bases; nucleotides not matched to a gene: 8. This specimen consisted of whole blood, obtained in connection with sensitization to the hapten diphenylcyclopropenone (DPC). The chain links TRBV20-1 to TRBJ1-6; 9 nucleotides line up with TRBD1. The clonotype comes from a man aged 40-49 years with alopecia areata. Some clones in this sample may be carry-over from other donors' samples. The CDR3: CSASRDRDLDSPLHF. The CDR3 region has the DNA TGCAGTGCTAGTCGGGACAGGGACTTGGATTCACCCCTCCACTTT.